The clone carrying this TCR beta chain has just a few counts. This record comes from a study of T-cell reconstitution after alpha-beta-depleted transplantation in children. The TCRbeta library was prepared with unique molecular identifiers. TCRdb independently ran MiXCR on the PCR reads; one entry per CDR3 protein. The sample has some 590,000 distinct CDR3 sequences; about 10% are singletons. The receptor was isolated from a human donor who donated a stem cell graft to a child with acute myeloid leukemia. Sample: PBMCs from the stem cell graft donor, taken from the stem cell graft.

The CDR3 sequence is CASPGTIYGYTF. The CDR3 DNA sequence: TGTGCCAGCCCCGGGACTATCTATGGCTACACCTTC. The rearrangement joins TRBV6-6 to TRBJ1-2; tentative D call: TRBD1 (5 bases). The V end lost 8 bases, the J end lost 4 bases, and 11 bases lay between the germline ends. This CDR3 comprises 12 residues. CDR1 and CDR2 from the germline V gene are MNHNY and SVGAGI (reference sequence).